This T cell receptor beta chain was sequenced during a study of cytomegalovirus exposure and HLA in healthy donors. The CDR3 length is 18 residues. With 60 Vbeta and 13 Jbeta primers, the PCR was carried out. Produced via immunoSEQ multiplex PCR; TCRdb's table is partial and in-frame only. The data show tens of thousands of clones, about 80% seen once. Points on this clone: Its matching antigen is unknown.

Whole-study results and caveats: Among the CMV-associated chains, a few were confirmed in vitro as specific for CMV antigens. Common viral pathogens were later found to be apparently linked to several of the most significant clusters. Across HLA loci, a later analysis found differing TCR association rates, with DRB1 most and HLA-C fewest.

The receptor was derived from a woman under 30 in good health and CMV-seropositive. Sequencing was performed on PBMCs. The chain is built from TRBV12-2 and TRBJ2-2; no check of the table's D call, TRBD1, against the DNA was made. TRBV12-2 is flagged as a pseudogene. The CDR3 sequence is CASRLGLRQTGNTGELFF. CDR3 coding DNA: TGTGCAAGTCGCTTAGGCCTTCGACAGACAGGGAACACCGGGGAGCTGTTTTTT.